This is a list of T cell receptor beta chains from one sample in a study of blood T cell repertoires in COVID-19. Repertoires were generated with immunoSEQ multiplex PCR, while TCRdb's copy carries only in-frame clones and drops some. The sample holds some 200,000 clones, 80% to 90% seen once. Sequencing was done on a sample of peripheral blood. These receptors were obtained from a woman in her sixties or seventies with acute or convalescent COVID-19. CDR3s include the opening cysteine and the closing phenylalanine or tryptophan. The D gene is left open where the match is weak. Rows may omit the clone size; those that give it use once, few, many or a size class.

clone_size | j_call | d_call | v_call | cdr3_aa | cdr3_nt
NA | TRBJ2-1 | NA | TRBV24-1 | CATSDFGSSYNEQFF | TGTGCCACCAGTGATTTCGGTAGCTCCTACAATGAGCAGTTCTTC
NA | TRBJ1-5 | NA | TRBV5-1 | CASSLSDGNNQPQHF | TGCGCCAGCAGCTTGTCGGACGGGAACAATCAGCCCCAGCATTTT
NA | TRBJ1-1 | TRBD1 | TRBV7-2 | CASSTRQGLNTEAFF | TGTGCCAGCAGCACGCGACAGGGTCTGAACACTGAAGCTTTCTTT
NA | TRBJ2-7 | NA | TRBV5-4 | CASSLTPTSFYEQYF | TGTGCCAGCAGCTTGACGCCCACTAGTTTCTACGAGCAGTACTTC
NA | TRBJ2-1 | TRBD2 | TRBV7-6 | CASSLELAGGYNEQFF | TGTGCCAGCAGCTTAGAGTTAGCGGGAGGTTACAATGAGCAGTTCTTC
NA | TRBJ2-7 | TRBD2 | TRBV19 | CASSLAGGDEQYF | TGTGCCAGTAGTTTAGCGGGAGGTGACGAGCAGTACTTC
few | TRBJ2-2 | NA | TRBV2 | CASSDRNWSGELFF | TGTGCCAGCAGTGACAGGAATTGGTCCGGGGAGCTGTTTTTT
NA | TRBJ2-7 | TRBD1 | TRBV5-1 | CASSSGDRDHYEQYF | TGCGCCAGCAGCTCCGGCGACAGGGATCACTACGAGCAGTACTTC
NA | TRBJ1-5 | TRBD1 | TRBV10-3 | CAISDRGRNQPQHF | TGTGCCATCAGCGACAGGGGGCGGAATCAGCCCCAGCATTTT
NA | TRBJ2-7 | NA | TRBV11-2 | CASSLEHGQWYEQYF | TGTGCCAGCAGCTTAGAACACGGACAGTGGTACGAGCAGTACTTC
NA | TRBJ2-7 | TRBD2 | TRBV2 | CANQLSGIGEQYF | TGTGCCAATCAGTTGAGCGGGATCGGCGAGCAGTACTTC
NA | TRBJ1-5 | NA | TRBV7-8 | CASSLAPRGYQPQHF | TGTGCCAGCAGCTTAGCGCCCAGGGGATATCAGCCCCAGCATTTT
NA | TRBJ2-5 | NA | TRBV7-6 | CASSPTTGIFQETQYF | TGTGCCAGCAGCCCCACTACGGGGATTTTCCAAGAGACCCAGTACTTC
NA | TRBJ2-7 | NA | TRBV7-6 | CASSSPRTLEQYF | TGTGCCAGCAGCTCCCCTAGAACCCTCGAGCAGTACTTC
NA | TRBJ2-7 | NA | TRBV4-1 | CASSQDSHGGYEQYF | TGCGCCAGCAGCCAAGATAGCCACGGTGGCTACGAGCAGTACTTC
few | TRBJ2-7 | TRBD2 | TRBV7-2 | CASSPQASGSIYEQYF | TGTGCCAGCAGCCCGCAGGCTAGCGGGAGTATATACGAGCAGTACTTC
NA | TRBJ1-5 | TRBD1 | TRBV7-2 | CASSFDREVSQPQHF | TGTGCCAGCAGCTTTGACAGGGAGGTTAGTCAGCCCCAGCATTTT
NA | TRBJ2-7 | NA | TRBV7-2 | CASSLAPPDEQYF | TGTGCCAGCAGCCTAGCCCCTCCTGACGAGCAGTACTTC
NA | TRBJ1-1 | NA | TRBV13 | CASSLVQGLNTEAFF | TGTGCCAGCAGCTTAGTGCAGGGGCTCAACACTGAAGCTTTCTTT
NA | TRBJ2-7 | NA | TRBV5-4 | CASSRGGVEYEQYF | TGTGCCAGCAGCCGGGGCGGGGTAGAGTACGAGCAGTACTTC
NA | TRBJ2-3 | NA | TRBV7-2 | CASSPGRTSDTQYF | TGTGCCAGCAGTCCAGGGAGGACCTCAGATACGCAGTATTTT
NA | TRBJ2-1 | TRBD2 | TRBV5-1 | CASSSLAELAPNEQFF | TGCGCCAGCAGTTCCCTAGCGGAATTGGCCCCCAATGAGCAGTTCTTC
NA | TRBJ2-7 | NA | TRBV6-6 | CASRPGQSNYEQYF | TGTGCCAGCAGACCCGGACAGAGCAACTACGAGCAGTACTTC
NA | TRBJ2-5 | TRBD1 | TRBV11-2 | CASSGAGTGYQETQYF | TGTGCCAGCAGCGGGGCCGGGACAGGGTACCAAGAGACCCAGTACTTC
NA | TRBJ2-5 | NA | TRBV12-3/TRBV12-4 | CASRSGLQETQYF | TGTGCCAGCAGATCCGGGTTACAAGAGACCCAGTACTTC
NA | TRBJ2-5 | TRBD2 | TRBV7-6 | CASSSLMPGLALPLSWTQYF | TGTGCCAGCAGCTCACTAATGCCGGGACTAGCGCTACCACTCTCGTGGACCCAGTACTTC
NA | TRBJ2-7 | NA | TRBV3-1/TRBV3-2 | CASSQGAGSGNEQYF | TGTGCCAGCAGCCAAGGCGCTGGGTCCGGGAACGAGCAGTACTTC
once | TRBJ1-5 | NA | TRBV2 | CASSDRGRYQPQHF | TGTGCCAGCAGTGACAGGGGAAGGTATCAGCCCCAGCATTTT
NA | TRBJ1-1 | NA | TRBV5-6 | CASSLQGVAAFF | TGTGCCAGCAGCTTACAGGGTGTGGCAGCTTTCTTT
NA | TRBJ1-1 | TRBD1 | TRBV10-2 | CASKVSGGSEAFF | TGCGCCAGCAAAGTCTCAGGGGGCAGTGAAGCTTTCTTT
NA | TRBJ1-5 | NA | TRBV19 | CASSIESGNQPQHF | TGTGCCAGTAGTATAGAGAGCGGCAATCAGCCCCAGCATTTT
NA | TRBJ1-2 | NA | TRBV28 | CASSPWTAYGYTF | TGTGCCAGCAGTCCATGGACAGCCTATGGCTACACCTTC
once | TRBJ2-1 | TRBD2 | TRBV5-1 | CASSLGGLAGASGEQFF | TGCGCCAGCAGCTTGGGTGGACTAGCGGGAGCTTCGGGAGAGCAGTTCTTC
NA | TRBJ1-3 | TRBD1 | TRBV5-1 | CASSLATGFKSGNTIYF | TGCGCCAGCAGCTTGGCGACAGGGTTCAAGTCTGGAAACACCATATATTTT
NA | TRBJ1-2 | NA | TRBV7-2 | CASSASGGAQSGYTF | TGTGCCAGCAGCGCATCAGGAGGGGCGCAATCTGGCTACACCTTC
NA | TRBJ1-2 | NA | TRBV10-3 | CAISGAGNYGYTF | TGTGCCATCAGTGGGGCAGGAAACTATGGCTACACCTTC
NA | TRBJ2-5 | NA | TRBV11-2 | CASSLDQGPGETQYF | TGTGCCAGCAGCTTAGACCAGGGCCCAGGGGAGACCCAGTACTTC
NA | TRBJ1-2 | NA | TRBV5-5 | CASSLAGASAHTF | TGTGCCAGCAGCTTAGCAGGGGCGTCTGCGCACACCTTC
NA | TRBJ1-5 | TRBD1 | TRBV25-1 | CASRDRVLNQPQHF | TGTGCCAGCAGGGACAGGGTTTTAAATCAGCCCCAGCATTTT
NA | TRBJ2-5 | NA | TRBV15 | CATKQQETQYF | TGTGCCACCAAACAGCAAGAGACCCAGTACTTC
few | TRBJ1-6 | NA | TRBV24-1 | CATRSSYNSPLHF | TGTGCCACGCGGAGCTCCTATAATTCACCCCTCCACTTT
NA | TRBJ1-1 | NA | TRBV6-5 | CASQMDTLNTEAFF | TGTGCCAGCCAGATGGACACCTTGAACACTGAAGCTTTCTTT